This T cell receptor (beta chain) was identified during a study of sequential checkpoint blockade in melanoma. Turning to the study itself: TCRbeta immunosequencing was performed on DNA from more than 75 pretreatment melanoma tumor samples. Matched biopsies came pretreatment and at week 13 for around 24 patients.

Findings and limits, study-wide: Rising tumor T-cell fraction and clonality meant about 30 times likelier benefit.

This clone was counted a few times. The antigen remains unidentified. Clones were read by immunoSEQ multiplex PCR, and TCRdb kept only the in-frame ones, dropping some. This table has 2,000 or so clones, 20% to 25% appearing once. The CDR3 loop spans 15 amino acids. Looked up from germline, CDR1 is MDHEN and CDR2 is SYDVKM. With 5 bases clipped from V and 4 bases from J, the junction kept 9 bases outside the gene matches. Treatment given: randomized to nivolumab then ipilimumab (arm A) or the reverse (arm B). Patients had received no earlier DNA-damaging chemotherapy. This TCR derives from a human donor with melanoma. Here the sequenced sample was tumor tissue (inferred from file names), taken from a patient given nivolumab and ipilimumab in sequence. This sequence joins TRBV28 and TRBJ2-5, with TRBD1 identical over 8 bases. This CDR3 reads CASSRQTGASETQYF. The CDR3 bases are TGTGCCAGCAGTAGGCAGACAGGGGCTTCAGAGACCCAGTACTTC.